The clone carrying this TCR beta chain was picked up a small number of times. Its target is unknown. The sample originates from a study of T cell repertoires in cytomegalovirus infection. TCRdb re-called the reads with MiXCR, one entry per CDR3 protein. The sample gives fewer than 400,000 distinct CDR3 sequences, approximately 18% of which show up once; 8.7% is in the top ten. V was cut by 8 bases and J by 2 bases, with 12 bases left in between. The germline gives CDR1 MNHEY, CDR2 SMNVEV (reference sequence). This CDR3 comprises 14 residues. Study findings and constraints: Adding up the frequency of public TCR beta families identified people who carried CMV plus the relevant HLA.

This receptor was obtained from a human donor in good health (CMV status not recorded). Some clones in this sample may be carry-over from other donors' samples. The rearrangement joins TRBV27 to TRBJ2-2; weak D call: TRBD2 (7 bases). Input material: PBMCs. The CDR3 spells CASRRGRNTGELFF. The CDR3 DNA reads as TGTGCCAGCCGGCGGGGGCGCAACACCGGGGAGCTGTTTTTT.